The source of this T cell receptor beta chain is a study of human T cells and chemical hapten exposure. There are 13 residues in the CDR3. V shed 4 bases and J shed 8 bases, with 12 bases lying between them. CDR1 is LNHDA and CDR2 is SQIVND in the germline V gene (reference sequence). MiXCR was run by TCRdb on the RACE reads, yielding one entry per CDR3 protein. The profile shows tens of thousands of distinct CDR3 sequences, 9.9% of them singletons. Documented time point: pre-sensitization, week 0. Stated treatment: therapeutic diphenylcyclopropenone sensitization with weekly scalp DPC. This clonotype was counted ten times or more.

This chain connects TRBV19 to TRBJ2-1, with D perhaps TRBD1 (5 bases). The specimen comprised whole blood, sampled in connection with sensitization to the hapten diphenylcyclopropenone (DPC). This clonotype was sampled from a man between 40 and 49 years old with alopecia areata. Some clones in this sample may be carry-over from other donors' samples. CDR3 sequence: CASSRQLPDEQFF. CDR3 DNA: TGTGCCAGTAGTAGACAGCTCCCGGATGAGCAGTTCTTC.